The 18 T cell receptor beta chains in this list originate from one sample, sequenced in a study of blood T cell repertoires in COVID-19. TCRdb keeps only in-frame clones here, not all; method: immunoSEQ multiplex PCR. The sample includes more than 200,000 clones, 70% to 90% of them seen just once. The sequencing input was peripheral blood. Receptor source: a man in his thirties or forties with active or convalescent COVID-19.

The chain joins TRBV6-2 or TRBV6-3 to TRBJ2-1; D not resolved. Trimming took off 0 bases at V and 5 bases at J, with 17 bases between the two ends. Germline V gene data show CDR1 as MNHEY and CDR2 as SVGEGT. CDR3 size: 17 residues. CDR3 coding DNA: TGTGCCAGCAGTTACTCCGAAGGTGAGGTACGGGACAATGAGCAGTTCTTC. Residues: CASSYSEGEVRDNEQFF.

V and J are TRBV5-1 and TRBJ1-1; D is unclear. V lost 0 bases and J lost 4, with 13 bases in between. The CDR3 length is 15 residues. Germline assignment: CDR1 SGHRS and CDR2 YFSETQ. CDR3 sequence: CASSLGVVGLTEAFF. In nucleotides, the CDR3 is TGCGCCAGCAGCTTGGGGGTTGTTGGACTCACTGAAGCTTTCTTT.

The gene calls are TRBV6-2 or TRBV6-3 and TRBJ2-1; no definite D call. Trimming shortened V by 6 bases and J by 7 bases, and 16 bases separated the two germline ends. Germline CDR1 reads MNHEY; CDR2 reads SVGEGT. This CDR3 region has 14 residues. CDR3 residues: CASSPLSISNEQFF. In DNA, the CDR3 is TGTGCCAGCAGCCCCCTTTCTATATCGAATGAGCAGTTCTTC.

J is TRBJ1-4 and V is TRBV9, with D possibly being TRBD1 (5 bases). Looked up from germline, CDR1 is SGDLS and CDR2 is YYNGEE. V lost 4 bases and J lost 0, with 16 bases in between. The CDR3 runs to 17 residues. The CDR3 sequence is CASSKDVGGATNEKLFF. CDR3 bases: TGTGCCAGCAGCAAAGACGTAGGAGGGGCAACTAATGAAAAACTGTTTTTT. The full variable domain, completed using reference TRBV9 and TRBJ1-4, is DSGVTQTPKHLITATGQRVTLRCSPRSGDLSVYWYQQSLDQGLQFLIQYYNGEERAKGNILERFSAQQFPDLHSELNLSSLELGDSALYFCASSKDVGGATNEKLFFGSGTQLSVL.

This clone was counted only a few times. The chain carries TRBV27 and TRBJ2-7; D is unclear. V gave up 4 bases and J gave up 0 bases, with 10 bases separating them. This CDR3 comprises 14 residues. CDR1 is MNHEY and CDR2 is SMNVEV in the germline V gene (reference sequence). CDR3 nucleotides: TGTGCCAGCAGTTCACCCAGATTCTCCTACGAGCAGTACTTC. Translated, it gives CASSSPRFSYEQYF.

V usage is TRBV6-4 and J usage is TRBJ1-4; TRBD1 matches 7 bases. The CDR3 is 15 residues long. V was clipped by 6 bases and J by 4 bases; unmatched bases: 8. The germline gives CDR1 MRHNA, CDR2 SNTAGT. CDR3 residues: CASRPGQAYNEKLFF. In DNA, the CDR3 is TGTGCCAGCAGACCTGGACAGGCATATAATGAAAAACTGTTTTTT.

The chain employs TRBV7-9 and TRBJ1-1, with a possible D match to TRBD1 (6 bases). This CDR3 has 15 residues. Trimming removed 1 base from V and 2 bases from J, with 11 bases in between. CDR1 and CDR2 from the germline V gene are SEHNR and FQNEAQ (reference sequence). The chain's CDR3 is CASSLERTENTEAFF. CDR3 coding DNA: TGTGCCAGCAGCTTAGAGAGGACAGAAAACACTGAAGCTTTCTTT. Complete variable domain (other parts from reference TRBV7-9 and TRBJ1-1): DTGVSQNPRHKITKRGQNVTFRCDPISEHNRLYWYRQTLGQGPEFLTYFQNEAQLEKSRLLSDRFSAERPKGSFSTLEIQRTEQGDSAMYLCASSLERTENTEAFFGQGTRLTVV.

J is TRBJ1-1 and V is TRBV12-3 or TRBV12-4; D possibly corresponds to TRBD1 (6 bases). V was clipped by 5 bases and J by 9 bases, with 10 bases between them. The CDR3 runs 11 residues. CDR3 in DNA: TGTGCCAGCAGTCGGACAGATAAAGCTTTCTTT. Translating it yields CASSRTDKAFF.

V and J are TRBV11-2 and TRBJ2-7; TRBD1 matches at 7 bases. There are 14 residues in the CDR3. V lost 2 bases to trimming and J lost 2 bases; unmatched junction nucleotides: 3. Germline lookup yields CDR1 SGHAT and CDR2 FQNNGV. The CDR3 DNA is TGTGCCAGCAGCTTAATCCAGGGGGCCTACGAGCAGTACTTC. Translating it yields CASSLIQGAYEQYF.

J is TRBJ2-7 and V is TRBV6-5, with TRBD1 as a possible D gene (6 bases). The CDR3 consists of 12 residues. Germline V gives CDR1 MNHEY, CDR2 SVGAGI. V was pared by 6 bases and J by 2 bases, with 8 bases between. CDR3 in amino acids: CASRDRTYEQYF. DNA of the CDR3: TGTGCCAGCAGGGACAGAACCTACGAGCAGTACTTC.

The CDR3 sequence: CASSTKTGYFPDTQYF. CDR3 nucleotides: TGTGCCAGCAGCACTAAGACAGGGTATTTTCCAGATACGCAGTATTTT. V is TRBV5-6 and J is TRBJ2-3; 7 bases match TRBD1. V dropped 4 bases and J dropped 4; count of bases not matched to a gene: 12. This CDR3 has 16 amino acids. Per the germline V gene, CDR1 is SGHDT and CDR2 is YYEEEE.

The chain combines TRBV29-1 with TRBJ2-3; D not resolved. Germline V gives CDR1 SQVTM, CDR2 ANQGSEA. The germline V and J ends were trimmed by 4 bases and 0 bases, with 8 bases remaining between them. The CDR3 runs 13 residues. The CDR3 spells CSVVLESTDTQYF. Here the CDR3 DNA reads TGCAGCGTTGTTTTAGAAAGCACAGATACGCAGTATTTT.

The chain uses TRBV2 and TRBJ1-5, with D unresolved. CDR3 length: 14 amino acids. Germline loops: CDR1 SNHLY, CDR2 FYNNEI. The V and J ends lost 0 bases and 6 bases respectively, with 9 bases between them. CDR3 in amino acids: CASSEAPQVQPQHF. DNA for the CDR3: TGTGCCAGCAGTGAAGCCCCTCAGGTTCAGCCCCAGCATTTT.

The V call is TRBV19, the J call TRBJ2-2; 7 nucleotides agree with TRBD1. The CDR3 contains 16 residues. Looked up from germline, CDR1 is LNHDA and CDR2 is SQIVND (reference sequence). Germline trimming cut 3 bases from V and 6 bases from J; bases unmatched to any gene: 10. The CDR3 DNA sequence: TGTGCCAGTAGTATTAATCGGGACAGAAACTCCGGGGAGCTGTTTTTT. It codes for CASSINRDRNSGELFF.

In its sample, this clone was seen once. V and J are TRBV4-2 and TRBJ1-3; 7 bases align to TRBD1. Germline V gene sequence: CDR1 LGHNA, CDR2 YNFKEQ. The CDR3 consists of 16 residues. V was pared by 4 bases and J by 2 bases, with 8 bases of the junction left unmatched. The CDR3 DNA sequence: TGTGCCAGCAGCCGGAATAGACAGGGAGCTGGAAACACCATATATTTT. This encodes CASSRNRQGAGNTIYF.

This clone was detected only a few times. The chain is built from TRBV6-5 and TRBJ2-5; 7 bases agree with TRBD1. The CDR3 has 13 amino acids. Germline V gives CDR1 MNHEY, CDR2 SVGAGI. The ends lost 4 bases at V and 2 bases at J; junction bases unmatched: 1. CDR3 residues: CASSWDRQETQYF. The CDR3 DNA reads TGTGCCAGCAGTTGGGACAGACAAGAGACCCAGTACTTC.

The V call is TRBV6-4, the J call TRBJ1-6, with TRBD1 matching over 9 bases. V gave up 6 bases and J gave up 7 bases; unmatched junction bases: 1. The CDR3 covers 13 residues. The V gene's germline CDR1 is MRHNA and CDR2 SNTAGT. CDR3 sequence (DNA): TGTGCCAGCAGCGGGACAGGGAATTCACCCCTCCACTTT. This sequence encodes CASSGTGNSPLHF.

The rearrangement uses TRBV7-8 and TRBJ1-4, with 9 bases identical to TRBD1. Germline V gene data show CDR1 as SGHVS and CDR2 as FQNEAQ. The CDR3 runs 18 residues. V was clipped by 5 bases and J by 0 bases; unmatched bases: 10. The CDR3 spells CASSQGGQGFATNEKLFF. The CDR3 coding sequence is TGTGCCAGCAGCCAGGGGGGACAGGGCTTTGCAACTAATGAAAAACTGTTTTTT.